Sequencing of this T cell receptor (beta chain) was carried out in a study of cytomegalovirus exposure and HLA in healthy donors. Amplification used 60 Vbeta primers and 13 Jbeta primers. Assay: immunoSEQ multiplex PCR; the TCRdb copy retains only in-frame clones and omits some. The repertoire shows roughly 72,000 clones; the top ten hold 3% to 4%. Germline V CDR1 and CDR2: MDHEN, SYDVKM. CDR3 length: 15 residues. After removal of 10 bases from V and 0 bases from J, the junction contained 8 bases not matched to a gene. All donors participated as healthy donors of bone marrow. The chain uses TRBV28 and TRBJ2-7; 11 bases match TRBD2. This clonotype originated in a man aged 18 to 35 in good health and CMV-seropositive. The sample comprised PBMCs. The CDR3 DNA follows: TGTGCCATTACTCCAGGGACTAGCGGCTCCTACGAGCAGTACTTC. Translated: CAITPGTSGSYEQYF.